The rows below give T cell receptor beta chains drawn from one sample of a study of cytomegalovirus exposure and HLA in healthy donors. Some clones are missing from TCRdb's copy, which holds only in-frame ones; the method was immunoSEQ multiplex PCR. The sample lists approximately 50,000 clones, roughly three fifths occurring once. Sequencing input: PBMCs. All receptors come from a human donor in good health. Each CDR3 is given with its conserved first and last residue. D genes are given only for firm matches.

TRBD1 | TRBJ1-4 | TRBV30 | CAWSRYRGQLTNEKLFF | TGTGCCTGGAGCAGATACAGGGGCCAACTCACTAATGAAAAACTGTTTTTT
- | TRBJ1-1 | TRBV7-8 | CASSLGHPNTEAFF | TGTGCCAGCAGCTTGGGACACCCGAACACTGAAGCTTTCTTT
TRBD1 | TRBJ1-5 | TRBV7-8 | CACTGTGDQLQHF | TGTGCCTGTACCGGGACAGGGGATCAGCTCCAGCATTTT
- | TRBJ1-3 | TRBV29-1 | CSVEFISGNTIYF | TGCAGCGTTGAGTTTATCTCTGGAAACACCATATATTTT
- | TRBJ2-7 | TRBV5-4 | CASSSDGAYEQYF | TGTGCCAGCAGCTCGGACGGGGCCTACGAGCAGTACTTC
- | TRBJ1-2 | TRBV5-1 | CASSLDGRNYGYTF | TGCGCCAGCAGCTTGGATGGGAGAAACTATGGCTACACCTTC
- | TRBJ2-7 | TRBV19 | CASSVPRASSYEQYF | TGTGCCAGTAGTGTCCCCAGGGCGAGCTCCTACGAGCAGTACTTC
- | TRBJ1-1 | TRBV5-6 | CASSLKPGQPNEAFF | TGTGCCAGCAGCTTGAAGCCTGGACAGCCAAATGAAGCTTTCTTT
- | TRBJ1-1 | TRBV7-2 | CASSLGPRNTEAFF | TGTGCCAGCAGCTTGGGCCCGAGGAACACTGAAGCTTTCTTT
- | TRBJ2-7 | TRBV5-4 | CASSFDKQSFYEQYF | TGTGCCAGCAGCTTTGACAAGCAGTCCTTCTACGAGCAGTACTTC
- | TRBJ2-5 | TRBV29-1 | CSVLANQETQYF | TGCAGCGTTTTGGCCAACCAAGAGACCCAGTACTTC
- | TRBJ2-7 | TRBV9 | CASSVGGRFYEQYF | TGTGCCAGCAGCGTTGGAGGACGGTTTTACGAGCAGTACTTC
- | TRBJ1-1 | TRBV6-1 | CASSPVLMNTEAFF | TGTGCCAGCAGTCCTGTCCTAATGAACACTGAAGCTTTCTTT